Following are 20 T cell receptor beta chains from one sample sequenced in a study of pediatric ulcerative colitis. Produced via immunoSEQ multiplex PCR; TCRdb's table is partial and in-frame only. The repertoire holds 36,000 or so clones, with approximately 73% as singletons. The rectum was sampled with one to two pinch biopsies at colonoscopy. Material: gut tissue. Source of these receptors: a boy younger than 18 with moderate ulcerative colitis.

The chain carries TRBV11-1 and TRBJ1-2; D possibly corresponds to TRBD1 (6 bases). Germline lookup yields CDR1 SGHAT and CDR2 FQDESV (reference sequence). The CDR3 extends over 14 amino acids. V was shortened by 3 bases and J by 3 bases, with 11 bases between the two germline ends. CDR3 coding DNA: TGTGCCAGCAGCTTTACAGGGACGGACTATGGCTACACCTTC. Its protein product is CASSFTGTDYGYTF.

The chain combines TRBV19 with TRBJ1-2; D uncertain. V was clipped by 5 bases and J by 3 bases, with 10 bases between them. Per germline, CDR1 LNHDA and CDR2 SQIVND (reference sequence). The CDR3 is 13 residues long. The DNA for the CDR3 is TGTGCCAGTAGTCGGGGTGTTGACTATGGCTACACCTTC. It yields the protein CASSRGVDYGYTF.

The V call is TRBV11-3, the J call TRBJ2-3; 12 bases map to TRBD2. With V trimmed by 1 base and J by 4 bases, 3 bases remained unmatched. Germline assignment: CDR1 SGHNT and CDR2 YENEEA. CDR3 length equals 16 residues. This CDR3 reads CASSLGLAGGPDTQYF. The CDR3, as DNA: TGTGCCAGCAGCTTAGGGCTAGCGGGAGGGCCAGATACGCAGTATTTT.

The genes are TRBV7-9 and TRBJ2-2; 7 bases map to TRBD1. The CDR3 has 15 residues. The germline V gene encodes CDR1 SEHNR and CDR2 FQNEAQ (reference sequence). V lost 5 bases and J lost 2; bases outside the gene matches: 5. The CDR3 nucleotides are TGTGCCAGCAGCGTACGACAGGGAAACACCGGGGAGCTGTTTTTT. The encoded protein is CASSVRQGNTGELFF.

The rearrangement joins TRBV7-2 to TRBJ1-1; D not resolved. Trimming removed 0 bases from V and 1 base from J, with 6 bases in between. In germline, CDR1 is SGHTA, CDR2 FQGNSA. CDR3 length equals 14 residues. CDR3 amino acids: CASSLAGANTEAFF. CDR3 DNA sequence: TGTGCCAGCAGCTTAGCTGGCGCGAACACTGAAGCTTTCTTT.

The rearrangement joins TRBV18 to TRBJ2-6; D not certain. CDR3 length equals 14 residues. V lost 2 bases, J lost 1 base, and 3 bases lay in between. Germline CDR1 and CDR2: KGHSH and LQKENI. As DNA, the CDR3 is TGTGCCAGCTCACCAGGATCTGGGGCCAACGTCCTGACTTTC. It yields the protein CASSPGSGANVLTF.

This clone appeared once. V and J are TRBV6-1 and TRBJ2-5, with TRBD2 matching 10 bases. V trimming: 7 bases; J trimming: 1 base; junction bases outside the gene matches: 6. Germline V gene sequence: CDR1 MNHNS, CDR2 SASEGT. The CDR3 extends over 15 amino acids. For the CDR3, the DNA is TGTGCCAGCATCGACAGGACTAGCGGCCAAGAGACCCAGTACTTC. Its protein product is CASIDRTSGQETQYF.

The chain links TRBV5-6 to TRBJ2-3, with TRBD1 as a possible D gene (6 bases). With 0 bases removed from V and 6 bases from J, the gap between germline ends came to 14 bases. The CDR3 consists of 15 residues. Germline V gives CDR1 SGHDT, CDR2 YYEEEE. CDR3 in amino acids: CASSLASGEMDTQYF. CDR3 DNA: TGTGCCAGCAGCTTGGCCTCAGGGGAAATGGATACGCAGTATTTT.

The V and J genes are TRBV10-3 and TRBJ1-1, with a possible D match to TRBD1 (5 bases). The CDR3 has 13 amino acids. Germline-derived CDR1 and CDR2 are ENHRY and SYGVKD. V lost 7 bases to trimming and J lost 0 bases, with 9 bases between them. CDR3 sequence (DNA): TGTGCCATCATGCAGGGCTTGAACACTGAAGCTTTCTTT. This translates into CAIMQGLNTEAFF.

This clone appeared a single time. V and J are TRBV5-1 and TRBJ2-7; D not certain. Germline V gene sequence: CDR1 SGHRS, CDR2 YFSETQ. The CDR3 is made up of 15 amino acids. V lost 6 bases and J lost 2, with 18 bases in between. CDR3 in amino acids: CASMPPVGPPYEQYF. The DNA of the CDR3 is TGCGCCAGCATGCCCCCGGTGGGCCCGCCCTACGAGCAGTACTTC. The whole variable domain, filled in from reference TRBV5-1 and TRBJ2-7, reads KAGVTQTPRYLIKTRGQQVTLSCSPISGHRSVSWYQQTPGQGLQFLFEYFSETQRNKGNFPGRFSGRQFSNSRSEMNVSTLELGDSALYLCASMPPVGPPYEQYFGPGTRLTVT.

The chain employs TRBV6-6 and TRBJ1-2, with 7 bases lining up with TRBD1. V lost 6 bases and J lost 4; bases outside the gene matches: 2. Germline loops: CDR1 MNHNY, CDR2 SVGAGI (reference sequence). The CDR3 spans 12 residues. CDR3 nucleotides: TGTGCCAGCAGCGGGACAGCCTATGGCTACACCTTC. This encodes CASSGTAYGYTF.

This chain uses TRBV6-4 with TRBJ1-1; D is undetermined. Germline V gene sequence: CDR1 MRHNA, CDR2 SNTAGT. The V end was cut by 5 bases, the J end by 2 bases, with 9 bases between. The CDR3 has 13 residues. DNA for the CDR3: TGTGCCAGCAGTTTACAACCAAACACTGAAGCTTTCTTT. Its translation is CASSLQPNTEAFF.

The rearrangement uses TRBV30 and TRBJ2-1; TRBD1 is a possible D gene (7 bases). Germline V gives CDR1 GTSNPN, CDR2 SVGIG (reference sequence). Trimming took off 5 bases at V and 2 bases at J, with 13 bases between the two ends. CDR3 length equals 14 residues. The CDR3 sequence is CAWEGAGTYNEQFF. In nucleotides, the CDR3 is TGTGCCTGGGAGGGGGCGGGAACCTACAATGAGCAGTTCTTC.

V usage is TRBV5-6 and J usage is TRBJ2-7, with a weak D call TRBD2 (6 bases). The germline gives CDR1 SGHDT, CDR2 YYEEEE. V was shortened by 7 bases and J by 2 bases, with 10 bases between the two germline ends. The CDR3 covers 12 residues. CDR3 DNA: TGTGCCAGCCGACGGGGGACCTACGAGCAGTACTTC. This gives the protein CASRRGTYEQYF.

The chain carries TRBV6-6 and TRBJ2-1; D remains ambiguous. The germline V gene encodes CDR1 MNHNY and CDR2 SVGAGI (reference sequence). V was shortened by 2 bases and J by 7 bases, with 12 bases between the two germline ends. This CDR3 is built from 14 residues. The CDR3 nucleotides read TGTGCCAGCAGTTACGCGGTCCCTTCGAATGAGCAGTTCTTC. It is translated as CASSYAVPSNEQFF.

This chain uses TRBV7-2 with TRBJ2-3; possible D gene TRBD2, 6 bases. Trimming left V 5 bases short and J 6 bases short, with 12 bases between. This CDR3 comprises 13 residues. Germline V gene sequence: CDR1 SGHTA, CDR2 FQGNSA. In DNA, the CDR3 is TGTGCCAGCAGCCGACTAGTACGGGATACGCAGTATTTT. Translating gives CASSRLVRDTQYF.

The gene calls are TRBV5-1 and TRBJ1-4, with 9 bases matching TRBD1. Trimming at V came to 4 bases and at J to 8 bases, leaving 9 bases not matched to a gene. Per germline, CDR1 SGHRS and CDR2 YFSETQ. The CDR3 has 15 amino acids. The CDR3 nucleotides read TGCGCCAGCAGCCTCCGGACAGGGGAAGGGGAAAAACTGTTTTTT. It specifies CASSLRTGEGEKLFF.

In DNA, the CDR3 is TGTGCCAGTCGCCGACAGGGGGTCTGGTCCTACAATGAGCAGTTCTTC. This codes for CASRRQGVWSYNEQFF. The V gene is TRBV19, the J gene TRBJ2-1; 9 bases line up with TRBD1. The CDR3 extends over 16 amino acids. With V trimmed by 8 bases and J by 1 base, 9 bases remained unmatched. Germline V gene data show CDR1 as LNHDA and CDR2 as SQIVND (reference sequence).

The chain joins TRBV5-1 to TRBJ2-7; the D gene is possibly TRBD1 (6 bases). CDR1 and CDR2 (germline): SGHRS, YFSETQ. Trimming removed 2 bases from V and 1 base from J, with 13 bases in between. This CDR3 spans 15 amino acids. The CDR3 region is CASSLSGTSSYEQYF. CDR3 bases: TGCGCCAGCAGCTTATCCGGGACATCTTCCTACGAGCAGTACTTC.

This sequence joins TRBV5-8 and TRBJ1-2; D uncertain. The CDR3 covers 12 residues. V lost 2 bases and J lost 8, with 10 bases in between. Germline CDR1 is SGHTS and CDR2 is YDEGEE. CDR3 loop: CASSFRTQGYTF. As DNA, the CDR3 is TGTGCCAGCAGCTTCCGGACGCAAGGCTACACCTTC.